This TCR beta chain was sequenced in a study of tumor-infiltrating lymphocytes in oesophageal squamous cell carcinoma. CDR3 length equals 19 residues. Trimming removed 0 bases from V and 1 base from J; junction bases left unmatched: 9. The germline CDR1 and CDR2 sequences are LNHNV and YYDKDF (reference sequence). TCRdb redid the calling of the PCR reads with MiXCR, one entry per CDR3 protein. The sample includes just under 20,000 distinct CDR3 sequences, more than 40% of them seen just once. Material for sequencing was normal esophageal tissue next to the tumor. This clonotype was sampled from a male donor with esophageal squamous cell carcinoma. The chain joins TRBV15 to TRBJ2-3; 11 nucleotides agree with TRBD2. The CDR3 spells CATSRDLGSGRAGTDTQYF. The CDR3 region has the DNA TGTGCCACCAGCAGAGATTTAGGTAGCGGGAGGGCCGGCACAGATACGCAGTATTTT. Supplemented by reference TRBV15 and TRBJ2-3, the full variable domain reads DAMVIQNPRYQVTQFGKPVTLSCSQTLNHNVMYWYQQKSSQAPKLLFHYYDKDFNNEADTPDNFQSRRPNTSFCFLDIRSPGLGDTAMYLCATSRDLGSGRAGTDTQYFGPGTRLTVL.